These 27 T cell receptor beta chains share one sample of origin, sequenced in a study of blood T cell repertoires in COVID-19. Data came from immunoSEQ multiplex PCR; TCRdb stores just in-frame clones and leaves some out. The table records 110,000 or so clones, over 60% of them present only once. Sample: peripheral blood. These receptors originate from a human donor in a cohort sampled during active COVID-19.

The chain joins TRBV6-5 to TRBJ2-7; 7 bases match TRBD2. CDR1 is MNHEY, CDR2 SVGAGI, per germline. The CDR3 is 14 residues long. Unmatched junction bases numbered 6, after V lost 3 bases and J lost 4 bases. The CDR3 sequence is CASSYGGRGYEQYF. The CDR3, as DNA: TGTGCCAGCAGTTATGGCGGGAGAGGATACGAGCAGTACTTC.

This chain links TRBV24-1 with TRBJ2-5; 12 bases are a match to TRBD2. The CDR3 is made up of 15 amino acids. The ends lost 10 bases at V and 2 bases at J; junction bases unmatched: 7. Germline V CDR1 and CDR2: KGHDR, SFDVKD. The CDR3 DNA reads as TGTGCCACGGCGACTAGCGGGAGTGGGCAAGAGACCCAGTACTTC. This sequence encodes CATATSGSGQETQYF.

V is TRBV12-3 or TRBV12-4 and J is TRBJ1-1; D not resolved. This CDR3 is built from 13 residues. The germline V and J ends were trimmed by 7 bases and 3 bases, with 12 bases remaining between them. CDR3 amino acids: CASTLDYHTEAFF. In nucleotides, the CDR3 is TGTGCCAGCACCTTGGACTACCACACTGAAGCTTTCTTT.

The CDR3 DNA is TGTGCCAGCAGCTTAGGCCTAGCGGGAGTGAATGAGCAGTTCTTC. Protein product: CASSLGLAGVNEQFF. This chain connects TRBV7-2 to TRBJ2-1; 10 bases line up with TRBD2. This CDR3 is built from 15 residues. The V segment lost 1 base and the J segment 7 bases; nucleotides outside the gene matches: 4. From germline, CDR1 is SGHTA and CDR2 FQGNSA. Full variable domain (rest looked up from reference TRBV7-2 and TRBJ2-1): GAGVSQSPSNKVTEKGKDVELRCDPISGHTALYWYRQSLGQGLEFLIYFQGNSAPDKSGLPSDRFSAERTGGSVSTLTIQRTQQEDSAVYLCASSLGLAGVNEQFFGPGTRLTVL.

The rearrangement joins TRBV6-5 to TRBJ2-7, with a possible D match to TRBD2 (5 bases). The CDR3 totals 15 residues. With 6 bases removed from V and 2 bases from J, the gap between germline ends came to 17 bases. Per germline, CDR1 MNHEY and CDR2 SVGAGI. The chain's CDR3 is CASRAPGTAPYEQYF. In nucleotides, the CDR3 is TGTGCCAGCAGAGCCCCGGGAACAGCCCCCTACGAGCAGTACTTC.

The V gene is TRBV28, the J gene TRBJ2-7; D unclear. V was trimmed by 3 bases and J by 4 bases, leaving 16 bases between them. The CDR3 contains 15 residues. Germline V gene lookup returns CDR1 MDHEN and CDR2 SYDVKM. In DNA, the CDR3 is TGTGCCAGCAGTTTTACGGGTAGAAAAGTATACGAGCAGTACTTC. This sequence encodes CASSFTGRKVYEQYF. The whole variable domain, remainder taken from reference TRBV28 and TRBJ2-7, is DVKVTQSSRYLVKRTGEKVFLECVQDMDHENMFWYRQDPGLGLRLIYFSYDVKMKEKGDIPEGYSVSREKKERFSLILESASTNQTSMYLCASSFTGRKVYEQYFGPGTRLTVT.

This clone was counted a few times. The V gene is TRBV2, the J gene TRBJ1-1, with TRBD1 identical over 12 bases. The CDR3 covers 15 residues. The germline V gene encodes CDR1 SNHLY and CDR2 FYNNEI. With V trimmed by 9 bases and J by 4 bases, 9 bases remained unmatched. This CDR3 is CASSGTGGLGTEAFF. In DNA form, the CDR3 reads TGTGCCAGTTCCGGGACAGGGGGCTTGGGCACTGAAGCTTTCTTT. The full variable domain, with the rest looked up from reference TRBV2 and TRBJ1-1, is EPEVTQTPSHQVTQMGQEVILRCVPISNHLYFYWYRQILGQKVEFLVSFYNNEISEKSEIFDDQFSVERPDGSNFTLKIRSTKLEDSAMYFCASSGTGGLGTEAFFGQGTRLTVV.

This chain links TRBV5-1 with TRBJ2-7; a weak D match, TRBD2 (6 bases). The V and J ends lost 3 bases and 5 bases respectively, with 18 bases between them. Germline lookup yields CDR1 SGHRS and CDR2 YFSETQ. The CDR3 length is 15 residues. CDR3 sequence (DNA): TGCGCCAGCAGCTCGCCTTTCGGGGCGGGAAACGAGCAGTACTTC. This gives the protein CASSSPFGAGNEQYF.

The gene calls are TRBV7-9 and TRBJ1-2, with TRBD1 matching 11 bases. The V gene end was trimmed by 5 bases and the J gene end by 8 bases; junction bases not matched to a gene: 7. The CDR3 runs to 14 residues. Looked up from germline, CDR1 is SEHNR and CDR2 is FQNEAQ (reference sequence). CDR3: CASSAGQGAWGYTF. CDR3 DNA sequence: TGTGCCAGCAGCGCCGGACAGGGGGCGTGGGGCTACACCTTC.

This clone was observed a few times. The rearrangement links TRBV6-4 to TRBJ2-7; perhaps TRBD2 as D (5 bases). Germline V gives CDR1 MRHNA, CDR2 SNTAGT. The CDR3 sequence is 15 residues long. V shed 1 base and J shed 3 bases, with 13 bases lying between them. The CDR3 DNA sequence: TGTGCCAGCAGTGACTGGTTCGTCGGAGGCTACGAGCAGTACTTC. Amino acid sequence: CASSDWFVGGYEQYF.

The rearrangement links TRBV6-4 to TRBJ1-2, with 9 nucleotides matching TRBD1. This CDR3 contains 15 residues. V was clipped by 4 bases and J by 8 bases; unmatched bases: 11. Germline CDR1 MRHNA, CDR2 SNTAGT. DNA for the CDR3: TGTGCCAGCAGTGCCGGGACAGGGATGATTGGAGGCTACACCTTC. It is translated as CASSAGTGMIGGYTF.

This clone was detected once. The chain uses TRBV28 and TRBJ1-6, with TRBD1 identical over 8 bases. The trim removed 6 bases at V and 0 bases at J, leaving 1 base unmatched. The CDR3 is made up of 15 amino acids. The germline V gene encodes CDR1 MDHEN and CDR2 SYDVKM. CDR3 sequence (DNA): TGTGCCAGCAGCACAGGGGGCTCCTATAATTCACCCCTCCACTTT. This codes for CASSTGGSYNSPLHF. The full variable domain, its missing parts supplied by reference TRBV28 and TRBJ1-6, is DVKVTQSSRYLVKRTGEKVFLECVQDMDHENMFWYRQDPGLGLRLIYFSYDVKMKEKGDIPEGYSVSREKKERFSLILESASTNQTSMYLCASSTGGSYNSPLHFGNGTRLTVT.

This chain links TRBV19 with TRBJ1-5; D is unresolved. The V end was cut by 3 bases, the J end by 1 base, with 4 bases between. CDR1 and CDR2 from the germline V gene are LNHDA and SQIVND (reference sequence). This CDR3 has 13 amino acids. CDR3 coding DNA: TGTGCCAGTAGTATGCAGAGCAATCAGCCCCAGCATTTT. This translates into CASSMQSNQPQHF.

The chain is built from TRBV4-2 and TRBJ1-1; the D is unclear. Trimming pared 2 bases from V and 4 bases from J, leaving 5 bases between. Germline CDR1 is LGHNA and CDR2 is YNFKEQ. The CDR3 length is 12 residues. The CDR3 here is CASSQPGTEAFF. The CDR3 coding sequence is TGTGCCAGCAGCCAACCCGGCACTGAAGCTTTCTTT.

The gene calls are TRBV4-2 and TRBJ2-1, with 14 bases fitting TRBD2. The CDR3 loop spans 15 amino acids. Trimming cost V 3 bases and J 5 bases; bases outside gene matches: 0. Per the germline V gene, CDR1 is LGHNA and CDR2 is YNFKEQ. CDR3 in DNA: TGTGCCAGCAGCCAGGGACTAGCGGGGGACAATGAGCAGTTCTTC. Its protein product is CASSQGLAGDNEQFF.

This clone was seen a single time. J is TRBJ1-2 and V is TRBV10-3; D is unresolved. Germline CDR1 ENHRY, CDR2 SYGVKD. V lost 0 bases to trimming and J lost 2 bases, with 10 bases between them. The CDR3 extends over 15 amino acids. The CDR3 DNA is TGTGCCATCAGTGAGTCGAGGGCAAGGAACTATGGCTACACCTTC. Translation gives CAISESRARNYGYTF.

This clone has a single count. The chain uses TRBV7-9 and TRBJ1-2, with TRBD1 matching 7 bases. Per germline, CDR1 SEHNR and CDR2 FQNEAQ (reference sequence). V lost 4 bases to trimming and J lost 4 bases; unmatched junction nucleotides: 9. The CDR3 extends over 15 amino acids. The CDR3 bases are TGTGCCAGCAGCTCTCAACAGGGGCTTAGCTATGGCTACACCTTC. Translating gives CASSSQQGLSYGYTF.

This chain joins TRBV11-2 and TRBJ2-1; TRBD2 agrees at 8 bases. CDR1 SGHAT and CDR2 FQNNGV come from the germline V gene. The CDR3 length is 15 residues. Trimming at V came to 5 bases and at J to 1 base, leaving 4 bases not matched to a gene. DNA of the CDR3: TGTGCCAGCAGCGCGAGCGGGAGTTCCTACAATGAGCAGTTCTTC. This sequence encodes CASSASGSSYNEQFF.

The J gene is TRBJ2-7, the V gene TRBV11-1; D is unclear. The V gene's germline CDR1 is SGHAT and CDR2 FQDESV (reference sequence). The length of the CDR3 is 12 residues. V lost 5 bases and J 2 bases, leaving 7 bases between the germline ends. CDR3 in DNA: TGTGCCAGCAGCCCCCAGGCCTACGAGCAGTACTTC. It specifies CASSPQAYEQYF. The full variable domain, completed using reference TRBV11-1 and TRBJ2-7, is EAEVAQSPRYKITEKSQAVAFWCDPISGHATLYWYRQILGQGPELLVQFQDESVVDDSQLPKDRFSAERLKGVDSTLKIQPAELGDSAMYLCASSPQAYEQYFGPGTRLTVT.

This rearrangement joins TRBV7-9 to TRBJ2-7; D is unresolved. Germline V lookup: CDR1 SEHNR, CDR2 FQNEAQ (reference sequence). Between the trimmed V and J ends, which lost 1 base and 0 bases, there was a span of 10 bases. The CDR3 runs to 15 residues. CDR3 nucleotide sequence: TGTGCCAGCAGCTTAGTGAGTAGGAGCTCCTACGAGCAGTACTTC. This codes for CASSLVSRSSYEQYF.

This clone occurred a few times. CDR3 sequence: CASSPGLGGQYEQYF. CDR3 sequence (DNA): TGTGCCAGCAGTCCTGGACTTGGCGGGCAATACGAGCAGTACTTC. The chain has TRBV28 and TRBJ2-7, with a tentative D call TRBD2 (5 bases). V lost 5 bases and J 4 bases, leaving 18 bases between the germline ends. There are 15 residues in the CDR3. Germline-derived CDR1 and CDR2 are MDHEN and SYDVKM.

The rearrangement uses TRBV30 and TRBJ1-1, with D hard to call. Trimming took off 0 bases at V and 7 bases at J, with 6 bases between the two ends. Germline assignment: CDR1 GTSNPN and CDR2 SVGIG (reference sequence). The CDR3 length is 11 residues. The CDR3, as DNA: TGTGCCTGGAGTGTACCCGGTGAAGCTTTCTTT. As protein: CAWSVPGEAFF.

A few counts support this clone. The V call is TRBV10-2, the J call TRBJ2-7; D remains ambiguous. V lost 6 bases to trimming and J lost 6 bases, with 15 bases between them. This CDR3 is 13 amino acids long. The germline CDR1 and CDR2 sequences are WSHSY and SAAADI. CDR3 nucleotide sequence: TGCGCCAGCAGCAAATCGGAGTCCGGCGAGCAGTACTTC. Protein: CASSKSESGEQYF.

The V and J genes are TRBV18 and TRBJ1-2, with D unclear. The germline V and J ends were trimmed by 1 base and 4 bases, with 7 bases remaining between them. The germline CDR1 and CDR2 sequences are KGHSH and LQKENI. The CDR3 covers 13 residues. DNA of the CDR3: TGTGCCAGCTCACCACAACAATCCTATGGCTACACCTTC. This sequence encodes CASSPQQSYGYTF. The full variable domain, with the rest looked up from reference TRBV18 and TRBJ1-2, is NAGVMQNPRHLVRRRGQEARLRCSPMKGHSHVYWYRQLPEEGLKFMVYLQKENIIDESGMPKERFSAEFPKEGPSILRIQQVVRGDSAAYFCASSPQQSYGYTFGSGTRLTVV.

This rearrangement joins TRBV7-9 to TRBJ1-2; TRBD1 might be the D (6 bases). The ends were cut back, 6 bases at V and 8 bases at J, with 16 bases in the middle. Germline loops: CDR1 SEHNR, CDR2 FQNEAQ (reference sequence). This CDR3 region has 13 residues. In nucleotides, the CDR3 is TGTGCCAGCAGACAGGGCGGGGGGCGCGGCTACACCTTC. Its protein is CASRQGGGRGYTF.

The genes are TRBV4-1 and TRBJ1-2, with D uncertain. The germline CDR1 and CDR2 sequences are MGHRA and YSYEKL. The CDR3 loop spans 16 amino acids. Deletions cut 3 bases from V and 0 bases from J, with 14 bases between. The CDR3 DNA is TGCGCCAGCAGCCAGGCTGAGGTCGATCCTAACTATGGCTACACCTTC. This gives the protein CASSQAEVDPNYGYTF.

The gene calls are TRBV10-2 and TRBJ2-7; 9 bases align to TRBD2. After removal of 5 bases from V and 9 bases from J, the junction contained 17 bases not matched to a gene. The CDR3 length is 16 residues. Germline V lookup: CDR1 WSHSY, CDR2 SAAADI. CDR3 in amino acids: CASSITGTSSTRGQYF. The CDR3 DNA reads as TGCGCCAGCAGTATTACCGGGACTAGCTCAACCCGGGGGCAGTACTTC.